Described below is a single T cell receptor beta chain sequence and its context. The data are from a study of T cells expressing NK-cell markers. Study as a whole: From sorted CD3+CD56+NKG2C+, CD3+CD56+NKG2C- and CD3+CD56-NKG2C+ T cells came the TCR beta repertoires.

Reprocessing the 5' RACE reads, TCRdb reports a single entry for every CDR3 protein and omits DNA. Found here are about 550,000 distinct CDR3 sequences; the top ten clones hold approximately 3.6%. Sequencing was done on a sample of blood T cells: a sorted CD56 or NKG2C T cell subset, CD4+ or CD8+ T cells, or bulk PBMC T cells (not recorded which). The receptor was isolated from a man between 18 and 29 years old in good health.

The CDR3 here is CAIRPGQGDSPLHF. The chain uses TRBV10-3 and TRBJ1-6; the TCRdb call, TRBD1, lacks DNA for checking. Germline values: CDR1 ENHRY, CDR2 SYGVKD. The CDR3 length is 14 residues.